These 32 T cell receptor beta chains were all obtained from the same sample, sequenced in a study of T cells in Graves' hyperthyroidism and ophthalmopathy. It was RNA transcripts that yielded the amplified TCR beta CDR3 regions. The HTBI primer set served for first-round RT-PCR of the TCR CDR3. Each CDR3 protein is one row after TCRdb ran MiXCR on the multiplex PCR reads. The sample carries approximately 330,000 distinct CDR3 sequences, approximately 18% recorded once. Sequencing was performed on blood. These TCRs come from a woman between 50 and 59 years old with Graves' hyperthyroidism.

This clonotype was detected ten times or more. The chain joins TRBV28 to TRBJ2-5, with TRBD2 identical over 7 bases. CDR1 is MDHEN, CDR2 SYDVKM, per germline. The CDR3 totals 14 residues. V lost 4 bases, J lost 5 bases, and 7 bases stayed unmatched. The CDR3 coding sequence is TGTGCCAGCAGTTCTGGCGGGAGCGATGAGACCCAGTACTTC. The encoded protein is CASSSGGSDETQYF.

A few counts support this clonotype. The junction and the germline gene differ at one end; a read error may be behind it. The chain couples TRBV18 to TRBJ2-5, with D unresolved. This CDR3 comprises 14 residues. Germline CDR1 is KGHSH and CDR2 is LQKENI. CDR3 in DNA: TGTGCCAGCTCACCACGTTCCAGAAAAGAGACCCAGCACTTC. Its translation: CASSPRSRKETQHF.

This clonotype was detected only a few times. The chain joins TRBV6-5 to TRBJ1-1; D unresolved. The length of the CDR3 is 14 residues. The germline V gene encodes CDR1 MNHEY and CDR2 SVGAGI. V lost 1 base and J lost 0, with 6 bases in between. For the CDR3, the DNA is TGTGCCAGCAGTTACTTACAGTTGAACACTGAAGCTTTCTTT. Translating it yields CASSYLQLNTEAFF.

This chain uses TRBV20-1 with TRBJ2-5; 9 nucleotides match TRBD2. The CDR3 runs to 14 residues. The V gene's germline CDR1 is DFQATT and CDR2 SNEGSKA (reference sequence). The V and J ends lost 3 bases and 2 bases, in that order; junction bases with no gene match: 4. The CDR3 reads CSASTSGFQETQYF. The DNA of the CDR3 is TGCAGTGCTAGCACTAGCGGGTTTCAAGAGACCCAGTACTTC.

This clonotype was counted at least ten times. CDR3 residues: CAIAQGAGTEAFF. Here the CDR3 DNA reads TGTGCCATCGCACAGGGGGCAGGCACTGAAGCTTTCTTT. V gene TRBV10-3 combines with J gene TRBJ1-1, with 9 bases fitting TRBD1. The germline CDR1 and CDR2 sequences are ENHRY and SYGVKD. J gave up 4 bases and V 8 bases, and 5 bases lay outside the gene matches. This CDR3 spans 13 amino acids.

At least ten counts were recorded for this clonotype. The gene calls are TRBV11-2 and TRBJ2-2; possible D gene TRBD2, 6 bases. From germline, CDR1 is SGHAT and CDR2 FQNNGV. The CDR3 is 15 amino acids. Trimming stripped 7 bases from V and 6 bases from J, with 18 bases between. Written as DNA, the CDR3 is TGTGCCAGCACCCTTCTTGGGGGGAAACCCGGGGAGCTGTTTTTT. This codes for CASTLLGGKPGELFF.

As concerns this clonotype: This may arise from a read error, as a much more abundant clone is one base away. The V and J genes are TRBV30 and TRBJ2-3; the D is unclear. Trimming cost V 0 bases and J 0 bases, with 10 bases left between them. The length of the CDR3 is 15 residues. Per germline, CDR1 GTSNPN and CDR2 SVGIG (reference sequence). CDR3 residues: CAWSVPGESTDTQYF. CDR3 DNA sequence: TGTGCCTGGAGTGTACCTGGAGAGAGCACAGATACGCAGTATTTT.

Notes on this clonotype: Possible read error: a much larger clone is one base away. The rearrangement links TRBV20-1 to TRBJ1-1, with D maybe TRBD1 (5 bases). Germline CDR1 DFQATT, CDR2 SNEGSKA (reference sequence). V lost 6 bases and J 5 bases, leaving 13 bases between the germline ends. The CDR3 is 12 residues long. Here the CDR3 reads CSASWDVTEAFF. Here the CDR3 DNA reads TGCAGTGCCAGTTGGGACGTAACTGAAGCTTTCTTT.

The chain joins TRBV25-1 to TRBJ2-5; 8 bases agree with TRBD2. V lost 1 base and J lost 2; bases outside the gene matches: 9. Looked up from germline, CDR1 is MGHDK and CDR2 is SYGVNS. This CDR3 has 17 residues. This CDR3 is CASSEFGGGYIQETQYF. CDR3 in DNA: TGTGCCAGCAGTGAATTCGGGGGGGGTTATATTCAAGAGACCCAGTACTTC.

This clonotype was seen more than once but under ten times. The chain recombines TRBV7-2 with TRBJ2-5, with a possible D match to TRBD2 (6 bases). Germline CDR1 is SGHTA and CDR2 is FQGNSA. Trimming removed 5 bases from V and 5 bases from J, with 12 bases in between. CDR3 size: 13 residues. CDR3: CASSPGVMETQYF. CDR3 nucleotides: TGTGCCAGCAGCCCGGGGGTGATGGAGACCCAGTACTTC.

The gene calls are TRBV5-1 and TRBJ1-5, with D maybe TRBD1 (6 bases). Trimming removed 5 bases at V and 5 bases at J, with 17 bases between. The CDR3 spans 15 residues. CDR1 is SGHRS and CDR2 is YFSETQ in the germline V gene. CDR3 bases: TGCGCCAGCAGTCAAGAGGGGGGAGATCATCAGCCCCAGCATTTT. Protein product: CASSQEGGDHQPQHF. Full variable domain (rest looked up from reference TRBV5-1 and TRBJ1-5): KAGVTQTPRYLIKTRGQQVTLSCSPISGHRSVSWYQQTPGQGLQFLFEYFSETQRNKGNFPGRFSGRQFSNSRSEMNVSTLELGDSALYLCASSQEGGDHQPQHFGDGTRLSIL.

The DNA of the CDR3 is TGCAGTGCTAGAGAACCTCCGGGTCAAGGCACCGGGGAGCTGTTTTTT. Its protein is CSAREPPGQGTGELFF. The chain carries TRBV20-1 and TRBJ2-2; D uncertain. Germline assignment: CDR1 DFQATT and CDR2 SNEGSKA (reference sequence). V was cut by 0 bases and J by 4 bases, with 15 bases left in between. The CDR3 runs 16 residues.

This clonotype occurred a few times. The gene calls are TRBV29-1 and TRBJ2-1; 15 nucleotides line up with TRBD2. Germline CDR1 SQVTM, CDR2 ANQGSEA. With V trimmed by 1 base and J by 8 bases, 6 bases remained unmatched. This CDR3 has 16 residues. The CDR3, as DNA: TGCAGCGTTGAAGGGACTAGCGGGAGGGCCTGGGATGAGCAGTTCTTC. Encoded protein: CSVEGTSGRAWDEQFF.

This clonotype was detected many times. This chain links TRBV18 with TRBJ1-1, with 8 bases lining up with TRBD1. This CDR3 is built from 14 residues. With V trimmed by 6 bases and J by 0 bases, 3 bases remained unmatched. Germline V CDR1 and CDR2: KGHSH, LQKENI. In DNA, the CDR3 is TGTGCCAGCTCTGACAGGGGAATGAACACTGAAGCTTTCTTT. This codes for CASSDRGMNTEAFF.

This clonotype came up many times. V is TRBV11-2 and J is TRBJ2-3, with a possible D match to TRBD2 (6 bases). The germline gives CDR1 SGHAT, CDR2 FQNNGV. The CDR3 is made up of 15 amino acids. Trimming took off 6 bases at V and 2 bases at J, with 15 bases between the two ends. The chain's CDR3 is CASRSVRGNTDTQYF. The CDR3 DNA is TGTGCCAGCAGATCCGTCCGGGGGAACACAGATACGCAGTATTTT.

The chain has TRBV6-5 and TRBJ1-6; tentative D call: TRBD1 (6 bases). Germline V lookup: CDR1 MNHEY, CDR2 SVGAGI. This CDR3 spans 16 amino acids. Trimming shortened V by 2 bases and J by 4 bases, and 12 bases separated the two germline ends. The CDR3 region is CASSYRRTDYNSPLHF. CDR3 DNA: TGTGCCAGCAGTTACAGAAGGACAGATTATAATTCACCCCTCCACTTT.

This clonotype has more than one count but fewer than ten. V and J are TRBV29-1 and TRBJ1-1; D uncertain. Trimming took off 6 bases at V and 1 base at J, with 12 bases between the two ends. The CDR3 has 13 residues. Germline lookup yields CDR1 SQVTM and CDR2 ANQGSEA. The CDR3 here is CSVEFSTNTEAFF. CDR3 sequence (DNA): TGCAGCGTCGAATTTTCTACGAACACTGAAGCTTTCTTT.

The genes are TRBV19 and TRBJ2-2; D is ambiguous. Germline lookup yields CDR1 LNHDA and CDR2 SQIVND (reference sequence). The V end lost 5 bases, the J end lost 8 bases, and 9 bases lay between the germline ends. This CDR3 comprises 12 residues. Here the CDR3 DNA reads TGTGCCAGTAGTCTGACGCGGGGGGAGCTGTTTTTT. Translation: CASSLTRGELFF.

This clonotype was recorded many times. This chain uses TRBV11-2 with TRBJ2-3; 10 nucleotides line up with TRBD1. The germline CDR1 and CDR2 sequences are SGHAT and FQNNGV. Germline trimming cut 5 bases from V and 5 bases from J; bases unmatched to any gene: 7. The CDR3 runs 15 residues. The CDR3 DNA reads TGTGCCAGCAGCCAGGGACAGGGGTTTCAAGATACGCAGTATTTT. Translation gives CASSQGQGFQDTQYF.

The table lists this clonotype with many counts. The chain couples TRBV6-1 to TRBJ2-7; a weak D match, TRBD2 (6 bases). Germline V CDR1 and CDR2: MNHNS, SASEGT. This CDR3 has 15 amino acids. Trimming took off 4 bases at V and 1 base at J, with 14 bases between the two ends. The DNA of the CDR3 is TGTGCCAGCAGTGCCAACGCGGGGAGTTCCTACGAGCAGTACTTC. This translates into CASSANAGSSYEQYF.

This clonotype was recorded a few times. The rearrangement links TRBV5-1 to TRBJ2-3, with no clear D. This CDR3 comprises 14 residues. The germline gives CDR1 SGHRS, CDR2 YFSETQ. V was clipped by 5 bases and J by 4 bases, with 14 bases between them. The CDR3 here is CASSEGLVPDTQYF. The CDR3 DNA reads TGCGCCAGCAGTGAAGGGCTAGTCCCAGATACGCAGTATTTT.

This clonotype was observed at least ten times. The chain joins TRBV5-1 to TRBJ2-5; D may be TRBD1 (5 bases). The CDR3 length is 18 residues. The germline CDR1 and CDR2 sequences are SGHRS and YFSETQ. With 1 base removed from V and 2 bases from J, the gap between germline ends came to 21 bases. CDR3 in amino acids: CASSLRGRTNKPQETQYF. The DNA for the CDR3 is TGCGCCAGCAGCTTGAGGGGCAGAACAAATAAGCCGCAAGAGACCCAGTACTTC.

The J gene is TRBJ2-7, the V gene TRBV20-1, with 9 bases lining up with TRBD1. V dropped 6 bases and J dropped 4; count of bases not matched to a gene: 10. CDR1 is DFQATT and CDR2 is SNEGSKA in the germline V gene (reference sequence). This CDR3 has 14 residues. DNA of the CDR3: TGCAGTGCCAACAGCGGGACAGGGACATACGAGCAGTACTTC. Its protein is CSANSGTGTYEQYF.

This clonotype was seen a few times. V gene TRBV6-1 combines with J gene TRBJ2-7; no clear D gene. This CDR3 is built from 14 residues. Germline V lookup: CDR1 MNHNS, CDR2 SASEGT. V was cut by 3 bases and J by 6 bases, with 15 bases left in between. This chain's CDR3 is CASSELITVSEQYF. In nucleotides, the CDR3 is TGTGCCAGCAGTGAGCTCATAACAGTCAGCGAGCAGTACTTC.

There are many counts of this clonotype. CDR3 DNA: TGTGCCAGCAGTTTATATCGGGGAATTGAAAAACTGTTTTTT. This sequence encodes CASSLYRGIEKLFF. This rearrangement joins TRBV27 to TRBJ1-4; D gene uncertain. Trimming took 1 base from V and 7 from J, leaving 10 bases between them. In germline, CDR1 is MNHEY, CDR2 SMNVEV (reference sequence). This CDR3 comprises 14 residues. The variable domain in full, with the rest retrieved from reference TRBV27 and TRBJ1-4, is EAQVTQNPRYLITVTGKKLTVTCSQNMNHEYMSWYRQDPGLGLRQIYYSMNVEVTDKGDVPEGYKVSRKEKRNFPLILESPSPNQTSLYFCASSLYRGIEKLFFGSGTQLSVL.

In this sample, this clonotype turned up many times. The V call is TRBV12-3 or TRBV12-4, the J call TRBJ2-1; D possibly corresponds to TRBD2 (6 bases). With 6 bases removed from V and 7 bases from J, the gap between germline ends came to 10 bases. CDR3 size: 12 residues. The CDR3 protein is CASSSSGNEQFF. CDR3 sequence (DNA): TGTGCCAGCAGCTCCAGCGGGAATGAGCAGTTCTTC.

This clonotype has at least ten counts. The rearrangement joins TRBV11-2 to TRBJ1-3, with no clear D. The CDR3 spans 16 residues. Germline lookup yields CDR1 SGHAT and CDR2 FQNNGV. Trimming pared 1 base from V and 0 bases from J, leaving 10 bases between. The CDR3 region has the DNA TGTGCCAGCAGCTTAGCGGGCGGCTACTCTGGAAACACCATATATTTT. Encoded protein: CASSLAGGYSGNTIYF.

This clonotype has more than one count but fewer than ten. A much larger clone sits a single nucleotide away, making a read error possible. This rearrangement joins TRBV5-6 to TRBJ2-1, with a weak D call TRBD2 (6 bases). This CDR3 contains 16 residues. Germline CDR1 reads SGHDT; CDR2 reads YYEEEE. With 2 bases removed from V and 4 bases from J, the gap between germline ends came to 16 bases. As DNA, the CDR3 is TGTGCCAGCAGCTTAAGGCCCAGCGGGTGTTACAATGAGCAGTTCTTC. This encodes CASSLRPSGCYNEQFF.

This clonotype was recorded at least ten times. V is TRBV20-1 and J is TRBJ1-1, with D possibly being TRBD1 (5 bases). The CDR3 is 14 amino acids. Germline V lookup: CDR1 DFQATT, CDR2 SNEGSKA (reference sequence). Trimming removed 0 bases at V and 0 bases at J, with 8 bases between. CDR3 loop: CSARDPTVNTEAFF. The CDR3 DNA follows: TGCAGTGCTAGAGACCCGACAGTGAACACTGAAGCTTTCTTT.

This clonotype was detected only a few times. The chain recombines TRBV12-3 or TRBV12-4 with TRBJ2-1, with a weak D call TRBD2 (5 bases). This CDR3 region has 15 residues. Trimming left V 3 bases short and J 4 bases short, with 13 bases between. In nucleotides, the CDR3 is TGTGCCAGCAGTTTGGACGCGGGTCAGTACAATGAGCAGTTCTTC. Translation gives CASSLDAGQYNEQFF.

In DNA form, the CDR3 reads TGTGCCAGCAGCCTTTCTTTATCGGATAGCGGTTCCTACAATGAGCAGTTCTTC. Translation gives CASSLSLSDSGSYNEQFF. The rearrangement uses TRBV7-9 and TRBJ2-1, with D maybe TRBD2 (6 bases). This CDR3 has 18 amino acids. In germline, CDR1 is SEHNR, CDR2 FQNEAQ (reference sequence). The germline V and J ends were trimmed by 5 bases and 1 base, with 21 bases remaining between them.

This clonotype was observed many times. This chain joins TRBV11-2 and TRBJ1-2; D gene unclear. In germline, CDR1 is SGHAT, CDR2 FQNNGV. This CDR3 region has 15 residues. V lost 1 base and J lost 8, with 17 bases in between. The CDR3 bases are TGTGCCAGCAGCTTAGCAGTCGGCAGCGGAAACGGCTACACCTTC. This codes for CASSLAVGSGNGYTF.